Below, one TCR beta chain is given with its context. This clonotype showed up many times. Which antigen it targets is not known. Base qualities are not at hand, and no much larger clone is one base apart. All patients had node-negative disease on CT and PET/CT, and none had a history of other malignancies or had previously received chemotherapy or radiotherapy. At each of the two time points, roughly 6.5 milliliters of peripheral venous blood were collected into EDTA tubes. Ficoll-Paque Plus density-gradient centrifugation was used to isolate PBMCs. Right after collection, samples were kept at -80 degrees C until analysis. The data stem from a study of prognosis after radiotherapy for stage I lung cancer (dated by TCRdb to the early 2020s). Some background on the complete study: Between early 2018 and January 2019, 20 or so patients with stage I NSCLC were enrolled in Nanjing, China. Approximately 15 patients had newly diagnosed primary stage I lung tumors, and 4 or 5 had oligometastatic NSCLC after surgical resection of the primary tumor. All patients were considered medically inoperable, owing to comorbidities in more than 10 and refusal of surgery in seven or eight. The cohort comprised more than ten men and five or six women with a median age of around 70 years, ranging from about 53 to 90 years. Squamous cell carcinoma histology was identified in seven patients, and adenocarcinoma histology was identified in eleven to twelve patients. SBRT was given in 3 to 5 fractions with a biologically effective dose of at least 100 Gy, using image-guided IMRT or VMAT. Concurrent therapy was not administered to any patient alongside SBRT. Distant metastases were developed by four of the 19 patients after SBRT, at a median of around seven months, whereas no significant progression was observed in the other 15 patients. This study profiled peripheral blood TCR beta repertoires from stage I NSCLC patients before and after stereotactic body radiotherapy and linked the repertoires to distant failure. The study sequenced 40 or so blood samples from 19 patients, one before and one after SBRT per patient.

V is shortened by 8 bases, J by 3 bases, and the region joining them spans 16 bases. The CDR3 starts with the cysteine, ends with the phenylalanine, and has 14 residues. Of the read, only the CDR3 DNA is kept; its 42 bases are in frame from base 1. The germline V gene yields WSHSY for CDR1 and SAAADI for CDR2. What the study reported, not specific to this receptor: The study was limited by its small cohort and short follow-up, and the findings require independent validation. After SBRT, the number of unique TCR clones decreased (median roughly 9,500 before versus 6,000 to 7,000 after; Wilcoxon paired P=0.011). Post-SBRT Shannon entropy and its change from baseline were lower in patients who developed distant metastases; baseline Shannon entropy was not associated with metastases. Whether the expanded TCR clones were tumor-specific was not determined. TRBV and TRBJ usage frequencies reportedly differed by metastasis status, in two V genes at baseline and in roughly nine V and two J genes after SBRT. All reported P values were unadjusted for multiple comparisons.

The TCR beta CDR3 region was amplified from genomic DNA by two rounds of multiplex PCR. In the first PCR round, primers specific to each TRBV and TRBJ gene were used, and the primer sequences were filed in Chinese patent CN105087789A. The second PCR round used universal primers. The Roche High Pure PCR Template Preparation Kit was used to extract genomic DNA from the frozen PBMCs. The libraries underwent paired-end sequencing with 151 bp reads on an Illumina HiSeq 3000. The source study handled its data this way. Raw reads lacking the multiplex PCR primer sequences were removed with CutAdapt. PEAR was used to merge high-quality paired reads into contigs. MiXCR assigned TRB V, D and J gene segments to each contig by aligning to reference sequences. To remove sequencing errors, CDR3 sequences were clustered according to base quality and sequence similarity. Shannon entropy normalized by the natural log of productive TCR sequence number was used as the measure of diversity. Clonality was defined as one minus Shannon entropy divided by the natural log of the number of unique clonotypes. Progression-free survival cut-offs for repertoire metrics were chosen using the Youden index of ROC curves, with analyses run in R 3.5.3. In TCRdb, the public reads were trimmed at Q25 with fastp and aligned with MiXCR, with productive beta chains retained. When rows share a CDR3 protein, they turn into one entry using the most common DNA and genes. These V and J calls are TCRdb output, not the study's own analysis. The sample records roughly 20,000 distinct CDR3 sequences, around 50% of which are singletons. The ten largest clones take up 27% of the sample.

This receptor was obtained from a donor over 45 with non-small cell lung cancer. The chain is assembled from TRBV10-2 and TRBJ1-1, with the D gene call left open. Sample: PBMCs, taken before or after stereotactic body radiation therapy (not recorded which). The DNA is as follows: TGCGCCAGCCGAGTGGCGGGCGCCTACACTGAAGCTTTCTTT. Its coded protein is CASRVAGAYTEAFF.